This TCR beta chain was retrieved from a study of control samples from healthy donors and cancer patients. The V end was cut by 0 bases, the J end by 7 bases, with 7 bases between. CDR3 length: 12 residues. Germline CDR1 SGDLS, CDR2 YYNGEE. Method: immunoSEQ multiplex PCR; TCRdb's copy keeps in-frame clones and lacks some. Here the sample spans 90,000 to 100,000 clones, 70% to 80% being singletons. The chain recombines TRBV9 with TRBJ2-5, with D unclear. The sequenced material came from blood. The origin of this receptor is a woman in her twenties or thirties in good health. The CDR3 DNA is TGTGCCAGCAGCGTAGAGGTGGTGACCCAGTACTTC. The encoded protein is CASSVEVVTQYF.